This T cell receptor (beta chain) was documented in a study of blood T cell repertoires in COVID-19 (dated by TCRdb to about 2020). Context from the whole study: Collaborator samples came from the United States, Italy and Spain and covered acute and convalescent phases of COVID-19. The prospective study material was composed of cDNA or gDNA derived from T cells, B-cell-depleted T cells, or PBMCs. The dataset comprised deeply sampled blood TCRbeta repertoires from subjects exposed to, actively infected with, or recovered from COVID-19. A freely available public database, intended as a resource for researchers studying the immune response to SARS-CoV-2, is where the repertoires were released. Samples were obtained from the ongoing ImmuneRACE study (first 160 participants) and from about 1,300 subjects provided by 6 global collaborators. Sample metadata almost always included a de-identified subject ID, COVID-19 status, age in years and sex. HLA class I and class II types, where available, came from metadata supplied by the sample provider rather than from assay-based typing. Study-wide findings and limitations: The quantity of clinical and demographic metadata differed by source and by participant and was supplied without curation.

The collaborating institutions used their own protocols to collect whole blood in K2EDTA tubes. For TCRbeta analysis, collaborators shipped samples in one of three forms: frozen whole blood, isolated PBMCs, or DNA extracted from either of those sample types. Reading the germline V gene gives CDR1 SGHTA and CDR2 FQGNSA. The CDR3 holds 12 amino acids from the cysteine to the phenylalanine. CDR3 DNA is the only sequence kept; it has 36 bases, read in frame from the first base. Trimming at the junction amounts to 0 bases on V and 4 bases on J, and the germline ends lie 2 bases apart. Concerning this clone itself: This receptor's antigen is unknown. No base quality information exists; no much larger clone differs at one position.

TCRbeta CDR3 regions were amplified from genomic DNA using the immunoSEQ Assay, a bias-controlled multiplex PCR. Regarding the original processing steps: Within the assay, amplification of reference gene primers was used to estimate how many nucleated cells each sample contained. To quantify the absolute abundance of each unique TCRbeta CDR3 rearrangement, sequence reads were collapsed and filtered. For each sample, productive Simpson clonality was calculated as the square root of Simpson's diversity index over productive rearrangements. TCRdb mirrors the immuneACCESS table, restricted to in-frame sequences. Some clones are absent from its copies; in checked studies, under half trace to an unresolved V gene, and the reason for the others is unknown. The V and J calls and clone size are taken from that table; D and trimming were inferred from the DNA. The sample table lists some 300,000 clones, 70% to 90% of them with a count of one. 1% to 1.5% of the sample belongs to the ten largest clones.

This receptor chain uses TRBV7-2 and TRBJ2-3; the D gene remains uncertain. The TCR sequence derives from a man in his sixties or seventies with acute or convalescent COVID-19. Input material: peripheral blood. The DNA is TGTGCCAGCAGCTTAGCCTCAGATACGCAGTATTTT. This gives the protein CASSLASDTQYF.